The 8 T cell receptor beta chains in this list originate from one sample, sequenced in a study of a mutant IDH1 vaccine in newly diagnosed glioma. Described time point: week 23, last vaccination. Vaccinated patients received 300 ug of mutant IDH1 20-mer peptide per dose, with topical imiquimod. These receptors are not linked to any known antigen. Some clones are missing from TCRdb's copy, which holds only in-frame ones; the method was immunoSEQ multiplex PCR. Among over 35,000 clones, approximately 84% were seen once, and the ten largest hold 2% to 3%. Sequenced material: PBMCs, taken from a glioma patient whose treatment included an IDH1 peptide vaccine. The receptors come from a woman under 30 with glioma. Some clones in this sample may be carry-over from other donors' samples.

The chain has TRBV29-1 and TRBJ1-1; the match to TRBD1 covers 7 bases. CDR1 and CDR2 (germline): SQVTM, ANQGSEA. Germline trimming cut 7 bases from V and 0 bases from J; bases unmatched to any gene: 2. This CDR3 contains 12 residues. This chain's CDR3 is CSGGQVNTEAFF. For the CDR3, the DNA is TGCAGCGGCGGACAGGTGAACACTGAAGCTTTCTTT.

The chain has TRBV9 and TRBJ1-1; the match to TRBD1 covers 10 bases. V gave up 3 bases and J gave up 2 bases; unmatched junction bases: 4. CDR1 SGDLS and CDR2 YYNGEE come from the germline V gene. The CDR3 is made up of 15 amino acids. DNA of the CDR3: TGTGCCAGCAGCGAGGGGGACAGGGGAAACACTGAAGCTTTCTTT. As protein: CASSEGDRGNTEAFF. Using reference TRBV9 and TRBJ1-1 for the parts outside the CDR3, the full variable domain is DSGVTQTPKHLITATGQRVTLRCSPRSGDLSVYWYQQSLDQGLQFLIQYYNGEERAKGNILERFSAQQFPDLHSELNLSSLELGDSALYFCASSEGDRGNTEAFFGQGTRLTVV.

The V gene is TRBV5-1, the J gene TRBJ1-3; the match to TRBD1 covers 7 bases. V shed 4 bases and J 3 bases; nucleotides not matched to a gene: 4. CDR1 is SGHRS, CDR2 YFSETQ, per germline. This CDR3 has 14 amino acids. CDR3 coding DNA: TGCGCCAGCAGCCCAGGGGACAGTGGAAACACCATATATTTT. Translation: CASSPGDSGNTIYF.

The CDR3, as DNA: TGTGCCAGCAGCTTAGGAGGGGGACCTAATTCACCCCTCCACTTT. Translation: CASSLGGGPNSPLHF. This sequence joins TRBV11-1 and TRBJ1-6, with a possible D match to TRBD1 (6 bases). In germline, CDR1 is SGHAT, CDR2 FQDESV (reference sequence). The CDR3 has 15 amino acids. V was trimmed by 1 base and J by 6 bases, leaving 10 bases between them.

The rearrangement joins TRBV6-5 to TRBJ1-1; 8 bases map to TRBD1. The junction had 3 bases not matched to a gene; V was cut back by 8 bases and J by 1 base. Germline V gene sequence: CDR1 MNHEY, CDR2 SVGAGI. The CDR3 spans 13 residues. CDR3 DNA sequence: TGTGCCAGCTTCACAGGGGGGAACACTGAAGCTTTCTTT. Translating it yields CASFTGGNTEAFF.

This chain uses TRBV7-2 with TRBJ1-4, with 8 bases matching TRBD1. The CDR3 runs to 14 residues. J lost 6 bases, V lost 3 bases, and 3 bases had no gene match. The germline CDR1 and CDR2 sequences are SGHTA and FQGNSA. The CDR3 sequence: CASSFDRGDEKLFF. CDR3 bases: TGTGCCAGCAGCTTCGACAGGGGCGATGAAAAACTGTTTTTT.

This rearrangement joins TRBV27 to TRBJ1-4; D might be TRBD1 (5 bases). The CDR3 runs 16 residues. Germline V gene sequence: CDR1 MNHEY, CDR2 SMNVEV (reference sequence). The V gene lost 1 base and the J gene lost 0 bases, with 9 bases spanning the gap. CDR3: CASSLFRGATNEKLFF. The CDR3 coding sequence is TGTGCCAGCAGTTTATTCCGGGGGGCAACTAATGAAAAACTGTTTTTT.

This clone has only one observation. V is TRBV6-5 and J is TRBJ1-4; perhaps TRBD1 as D (5 bases). Germline V gene sequence: CDR1 MNHEY, CDR2 SVGAGI. The V gene lost 5 bases and the J gene lost 3 bases, with 10 bases spanning the gap. The CDR3 consists of 14 residues. CDR3 region: CASSETVANEKLFF. The CDR3 DNA reads as TGTGCCAGCAGTGAGACAGTAGCTAATGAAAAACTGTTTTTT.